This T cell receptor beta chain was sequenced during a study of spatial heterogeneity in lung cancer. As for the study in general: The study observed each unique TCR and UMI combination more than ten times on average in raw reads.

TCRdb re-called the 5' RACE reads through MiXCR, storing one row per CDR3 protein. The data show nearly 11,000 distinct CDR3 sequences, around 5.1% seen once. Stated time point: sample taken at primary tumor resection. The donor group consisted of around 66 patients who had untreated, early-stage non-small cell lung cancer. Unsorted tumor, nontumor lung tissue or cryopreserved PBMC supplied the whole RNA. Per the germline V gene, CDR1 is MDHEN and CDR2 is SYDVKM. The CDR3 spans 17 residues. Trimming at V came to 6 bases and at J to 0 bases, leaving 8 bases not matched to a gene. This clonotype came up many times. What it binds is not known. Study-wide results and caveats: Tumoral mutation counts were tracked by counts of expanded intratumoral alpha and beta TCRs.

The TCR sequence derives from a male donor with early-stage non-small cell lung cancer. The chain recombines TRBV28 with TRBJ2-7; the match to TRBD2 covers 13 bases. The sequencing here drew on lung tumor tissue, taken at surgery. The CDR3 spells CASRTLAGGPISYEQYF. The CDR3 DNA reads as TGTGCCAGCAGAACACTAGCGGGAGGGCCTATCTCCTACGAGCAGTACTTC. The full variable domain, in which reference TRBV28 and TRBJ2-7 provide the parts outside the CDR3, is DVKVTQSSRYLVKRTGEKVFLECVQDMDHENMFWYRQDPGLGLRLIYFSYDVKMKEKGDIPEGYSVSREKKERFSLILESASTNQTSMYLCASRTLAGGPISYEQYFGPGTRLTVT.